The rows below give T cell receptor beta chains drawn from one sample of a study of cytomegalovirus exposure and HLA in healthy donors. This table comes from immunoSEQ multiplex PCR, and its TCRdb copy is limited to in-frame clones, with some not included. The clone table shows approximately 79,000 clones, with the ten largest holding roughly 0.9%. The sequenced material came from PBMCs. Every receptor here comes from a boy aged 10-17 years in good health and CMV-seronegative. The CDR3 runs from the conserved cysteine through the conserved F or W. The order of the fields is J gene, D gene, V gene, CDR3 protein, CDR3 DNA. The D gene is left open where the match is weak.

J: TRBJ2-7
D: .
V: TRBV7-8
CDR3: CASSYPMSSYEQYF
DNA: TGTGCCAGCAGCTACCCCATGAGCTCCTACGAGCAGTACTTC

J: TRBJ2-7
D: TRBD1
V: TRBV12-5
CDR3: CASGLAVQGPEQYF
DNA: TGTGCTAGTGGTTTGGCTGTACAGGGGCCCGAGCAGTACTTC

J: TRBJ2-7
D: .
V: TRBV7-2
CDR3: CASSLHRVTYEQYF
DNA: TGTGCCAGCAGCTTACACAGGGTCACCTACGAGCAGTACTTC

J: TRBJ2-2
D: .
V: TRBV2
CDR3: CASGGEGVRVTGELFF
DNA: TGTGCCAGCGGAGGGGAAGGGGTGCGAGTCACCGGGGAGCTGTTTTTT

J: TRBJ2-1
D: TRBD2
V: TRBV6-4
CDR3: CASSDLAGAPSEQFF
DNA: TGTGCCAGCAGTGACCTAGCGGGAGCTCCCTCTGAGCAGTTCTTC

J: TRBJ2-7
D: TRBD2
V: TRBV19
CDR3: CASSIGTSGRYEQYF
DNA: TGTGCCAGTAGTATTGGGACTAGCGGGAGGTACGAGCAGTACTTC

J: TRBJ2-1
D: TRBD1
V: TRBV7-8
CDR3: CASSSGTGLYNEQFF
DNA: TGTGCCAGCAGCTCCGGGACAGGGTTATACAATGAGCAGTTCTTC

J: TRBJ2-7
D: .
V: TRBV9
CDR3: CASSVGSQPYEQYF
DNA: TGTGCCAGCAGCGTAGGTTCACAGCCGTACGAGCAGTACTTC

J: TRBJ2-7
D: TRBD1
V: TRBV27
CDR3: CASSLRDRGGSYEQYF
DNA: TGTGCCAGCAGTTTAAGGGACAGGGGGGGCTCCTACGAGCAGTACTTC

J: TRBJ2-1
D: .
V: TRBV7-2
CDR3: CASSPPMSNEQFF
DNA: TGTGCCAGCAGCCCCCCGATGAGCAATGAGCAGTTCTTC

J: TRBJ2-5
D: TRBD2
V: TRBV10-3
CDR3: CAISEGEGETQYF
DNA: TGTGCCATCAGTGAGGGGGAGGGAGAGACCCAGTACTTC

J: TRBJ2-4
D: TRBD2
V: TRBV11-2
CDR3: CASSYLAGGGNIQYF
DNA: TGTGCCAGCAGCTACCTAGCGGGAGGGGGAAACATTCAGTACTTC

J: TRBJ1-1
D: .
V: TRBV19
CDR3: CASSINRGGTEAFF
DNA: TGTGCCAGTAGTATTAATCGGGGGGGCACTGAAGCTTTCTTT

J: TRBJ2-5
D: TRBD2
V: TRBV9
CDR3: CASSVVASGIGGTQYF
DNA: TGTGCCAGCAGCGTAGTGGCTAGCGGGATAGGGGGGACCCAGTACTTC

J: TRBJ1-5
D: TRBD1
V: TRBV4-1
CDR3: CASSQEGQKNQPQHF
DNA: TGCGCCAGCAGCCAAGAGGGACAGAAAAATCAGCCCCAGCATTTT

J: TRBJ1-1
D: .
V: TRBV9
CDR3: CASSYQVTGTEAFF
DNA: TGTGCCAGCAGCTACCAGGTAACAGGCACTGAAGCTTTCTTT

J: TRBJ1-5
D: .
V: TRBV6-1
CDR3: CASSEGSGGNQPQHF
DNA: TGTGCCAGCAGTGAAGGGTCGGGGGGCAATCAGCCCCAGCATTTT

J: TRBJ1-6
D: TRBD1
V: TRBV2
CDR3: CASSVRTGARDSPLHF
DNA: TGTGCCAGCAGTGTACGGACAGGGGCGCGGGATTCACCCCTCCACTTT

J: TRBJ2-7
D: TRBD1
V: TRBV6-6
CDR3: CASSHGQVSASYEQYF
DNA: TGTGCCAGCAGTCACGGACAGGTGTCGGCGTCCTACGAGCAGTACTTC

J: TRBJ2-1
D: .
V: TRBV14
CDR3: CASSLLPSRGYNEQFF
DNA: TGTGCCAGCAGCCTCCTCCCTAGCCGGGGCTACAATGAGCAGTTCTTC

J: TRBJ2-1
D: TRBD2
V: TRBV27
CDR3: CASSPTSGGGSYNEQFF
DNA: TGTGCCAGCAGCCCGACTAGCGGGGGGGGTTCCTACAATGAGCAGTTCTTC

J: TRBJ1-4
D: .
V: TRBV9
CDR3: CASSPRDRTGNEKLFF
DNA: TGTGCCAGCAGCCCGAGGGATAGAACTGGTAATGAAAAACTGTTTTTT

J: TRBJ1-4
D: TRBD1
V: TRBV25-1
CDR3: CASRDRGSPNEKLFF
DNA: TGTGCCAGCCGGGACAGGGGTTCCCCTAATGAAAAACTGTTTTTT

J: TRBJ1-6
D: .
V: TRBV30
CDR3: CAWSITRRMDLHF
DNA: TGTGCCTGGAGTATCACCCGGAGAATGGACCTCCACTTT

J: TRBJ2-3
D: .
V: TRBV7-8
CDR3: CASSLSKVGTQYF
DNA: TGTGCCAGCAGCTTATCTAAGGTCGGGACGCAGTATTTT

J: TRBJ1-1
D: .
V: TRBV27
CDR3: CASSLMASLNTEAFF
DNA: TGTGCCAGCAGTTTAATGGCCAGTCTGAACACTGAAGCTTTCTTT

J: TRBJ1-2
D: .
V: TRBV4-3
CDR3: CASRQTADYGYTF
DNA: TGCGCCAGCAGGCAAACAGCTGACTATGGCTACACCTTC

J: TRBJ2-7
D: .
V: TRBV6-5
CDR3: CASTRGKDYEQYF
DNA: TGTGCCAGCACACGCGGCAAAGACTACGAGCAGTACTTC

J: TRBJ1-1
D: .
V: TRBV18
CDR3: CVSSPRGWEAFF
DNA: TGTGTCAGCTCACCGCGGGGTTGGGAAGCTTTCTTT

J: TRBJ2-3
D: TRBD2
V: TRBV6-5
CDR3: CASTRGGRGTDTQYF
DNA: TGTGCCAGCACTCGTGGCGGGAGAGGAACAGATACGCAGTATTTT

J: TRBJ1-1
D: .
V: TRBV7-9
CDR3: CASSAVDRPNTEAFF
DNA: TGTGCCAGCAGCGCCGTTGACAGACCGAACACTGAAGCTTTCTTT

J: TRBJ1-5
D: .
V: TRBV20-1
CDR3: CSASRGQPQHF
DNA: TGCAGTGCTAGCAGGGGTCAGCCCCAGCATTTT

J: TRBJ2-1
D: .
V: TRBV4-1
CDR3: CASSQEFEADNEQFF
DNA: TGCGCCAGCAGCCAAGAATTTGAAGCTGACAATGAGCAGTTCTTC

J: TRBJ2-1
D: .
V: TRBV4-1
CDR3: CASSQVEQLRDNEQFF
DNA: TGCGCCAGCAGCCAAGTGGAACAGCTGAGAGACAATGAGCAGTTCTTC

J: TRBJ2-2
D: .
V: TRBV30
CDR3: CAWSVNRNTGELFF
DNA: TGTGCCTGGAGTGTTAACAGAAACACCGGGGAGCTGTTTTTT

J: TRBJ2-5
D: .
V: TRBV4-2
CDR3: CASSQDFRGGAGETQYF
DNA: TGTGCCAGCAGCCAAGATTTTCGAGGGGGGGCCGGGGAGACCCAGTACTTC